This T cell receptor beta chain emerged from a study of blood T cell repertoires in COVID-19. In the study overall: T cells, B-cell-depleted T cells, or PBMCs provided the cDNA or gDNA that served as material.

Assay used: immunoSEQ multiplex PCR; TCRdb lists only in-frame clones, some missing. The sample lists 140,000 to 150,000 clones, roughly 88% occurring once. The clonotype comes from a man in his sixties with active or convalescent COVID-19. The source material was peripheral blood.

The CDR3, as DNA: TGTGCCAGCAGTGGCGGGACTCGCGGTGAGCAGTTCTTC. Translation: CASSGGTRGEQFF. This chain links TRBV6-2 or TRBV6-3 with TRBJ2-1; TRBD2 might be the D (6 bases). Trimming shortened V by 5 bases and J by 9 bases, and 14 bases separated the two germline ends. The CDR3 spans 13 residues. Germline assignment: CDR1 MNHEY and CDR2 SVGEGT.